This T cell receptor (beta chain) emerged from a study of breast tumors, draining lymph nodes, adjacent tissues. Notes on the study in general: Data fit most tumor T cells coming from lymph node, expanding in tumor. Tumor repertoires ranked between lymph nodes and nontumor tissue in diversity, with V and J gene preferences. The lymph node origin of tumor T cells was framed as consistent with a hypothesis, not demonstrated.

Breast cancer patients provided tissue from their axillary draining lymph nodes. Germline values: CDR1 LNHNV, CDR2 YYDKDF (reference sequence). CDR3 length: 17 amino acids. Trimming took 0 bases from V and 0 from J; bases not matched to a gene: 1. TCRdb re-called the multiplex PCR reads with MiXCR, one entry per CDR3 protein. The sample contains about 180,000 distinct CDR3 sequences, 33% of which appear only once. As to this clonotype: Antigen unknown.

The sequenced sample was axillary lymph node tissue. The clonotype comes from a female donor with breast cancer. Some clones in this sample may be carry-over from other donors' samples. The rearrangement uses TRBV15 and TRBJ2-6, with 8 bases identical to TRBD2. Here the CDR3 reads CATSRELAGSGANVLTF. The CDR3 DNA follows: TGTGCCACCAGCAGAGAGCTAGCGGGCTCTGGGGCCAACGTCCTGACTTTC.